This T cell receptor beta chain was recorded in a study of blood T cell repertoires in COVID-19. Germline values: CDR1 MNHEY, CDR2 SVGAGI. Deletions cut 7 bases from V and 4 bases from J, with 19 bases between. This CDR3 is 15 amino acids long. This clone was seen more than once but under ten times. TCRdb's copy holds only in-frame clones and misses some; the assay was immunoSEQ multiplex PCR. This table holds 100,000 to 150,000 clones, less than 90% found once. The clonotype originates from a man older than 75 with active or convalescent COVID-19. The chain couples TRBV6-5 to TRBJ1-2, with a weak D call TRBD1 (6 bases). Sequenced material: peripheral blood. CDR3 sequence reads: CASKPGQTWGYGYTF. In DNA form, the CDR3 reads TGTGCCAGCAAACCGGGACAAACGTGGGGCTATGGCTACACCTTC.